This T cell receptor beta chain comes out of a study of CD8 T cells in Susac syndrome. Relapsing-remitting disease, either stable or active, was present in the multiple sclerosis controls, who were treatment-naive patients. TEMRA cells were FACS-enriched, and CD8+ and CD4+ T cells were isolated negatively. Random hexamers were used to reverse transcribe the RNA input (about 0.45 to 1 ug). Via MiXCR, TCRdb re-called the immunoSEQ multiplex PCR reads, giving one row per CDR3 protein. Of 330,000 or so distinct CDR3 sequences in the sample, about 91% are singletons; the top ten hold around 0.18%. V gave up 6 bases and J gave up 3 bases, with 12 bases separating them. The length of the CDR3 is 14 residues.

This clonotype was sampled from a human donor with multiple sclerosis. Source material: CD8+ T cells from PBMCs. The chain employs TRBV12-3 or TRBV12-4 and TRBJ2-4; D may be TRBD2 (5 bases). CDR3 DNA sequence: TGTGCCAGCAGCCGGGCGGGTAGCAAAAACATTCAGTACTTC. This gives the protein CASSRAGSKNIQYF.